This TCR beta chain was found in a study of HIV-infected patients and healthy controls. General study results and limits: Healthy controls shared more CDR3 sequences between individuals than HIV-infected patients did.

cDNA was made from around 0.45 ug RNA using alpha and beta constant primers. Alpha and beta chain libraries were made separately by chain-specific third strand synthesis with multiplexing indices. All rearrangements within a chain used one primer pair; cDNA molecules carried barcodes. A 12-nucleotide barcode per molecule came from two concatenated random hexamers added pre-amplification. TCRdb passed the 5' RACE reads through MiXCR, listing each CDR3 protein once. This table holds 4,300 or so distinct CDR3 sequences, 13% found once. The CDR3 is made up of 15 amino acids. Trimming at V came to 5 bases and at J to 1 base, leaving 5 bases not matched to a gene. In germline, CDR1 is SGHTA, CDR2 FQGTGA. Whole blood was used without fractionation, so all unsorted peripheral T cells were included. By frequency in the sample, this clonotype is medium-sized. As yet, its antigen is unknown.

The chain combines TRBV7-3 with TRBJ2-1; 7 bases map to TRBD1. This clonotype was obtained from an adult with HIV infection. Sequenced here: blood, sampled before antiretroviral therapy. The CDR3 region is CASSPDRASYNEQFF. As DNA, the CDR3 is TGTGCCAGCAGCCCCGACAGGGCGTCCTACAATGAGCAGTTCTTC.